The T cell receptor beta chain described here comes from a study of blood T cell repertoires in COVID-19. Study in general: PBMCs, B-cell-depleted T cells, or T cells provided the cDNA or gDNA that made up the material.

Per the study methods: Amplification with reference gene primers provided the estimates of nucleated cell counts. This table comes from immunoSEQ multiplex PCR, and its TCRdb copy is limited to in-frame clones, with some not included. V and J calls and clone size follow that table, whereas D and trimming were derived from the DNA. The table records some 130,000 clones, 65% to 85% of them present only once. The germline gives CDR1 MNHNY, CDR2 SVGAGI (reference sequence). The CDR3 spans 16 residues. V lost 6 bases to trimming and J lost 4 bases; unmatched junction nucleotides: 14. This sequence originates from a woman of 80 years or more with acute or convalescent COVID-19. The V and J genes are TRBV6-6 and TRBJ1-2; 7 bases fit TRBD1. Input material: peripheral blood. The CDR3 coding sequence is TGTGCCAGCAGCCGAGACCAGGGGGTTGTCGGCTATGGCTACACCTTC. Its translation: CASSRDQGVVGYGYTF.